This TCR beta chain emerged from a study of CD8 T cells in Susac syndrome (dated by TCRdb to about 2019). In the study overall: Among the sequenced Susac syndrome patients, about six had clinically active disease and roughly 8 were in clinical remission. At blood withdrawal, Susac syndrome patients were either therapy-naive, taking corticosteroids (in some cases with IVIg as well), or taking IVIg alone. Whether CD8+ T cell activation and differentiation in Susac syndrome was antigen driven was tested using repertoire sequencing.

CDR1 is given as KGHSH and CDR2 as LQKENI, both from the germline V gene. The CDR3 spans 15 residues, from the cysteine through the phenylalanine. The DNA shown is the 45-base CDR3, in frame from base 1. Compared with germline, V lacks 5 bases and J lacks 7 bases; bases without a gene match: 8. A remark on this clonotype: No cognate antigen has been identified for it. Base quality data are lacking; no much larger clone is found one base away.

Study-wide conclusions, independent of this receptor: The TCR sequencing and HLA analysis was acknowledged to have included a relatively small number of individuals. No clonal expansion was detected in the CD4+ T cell repertoire of Susac syndrome patients.

RNA was extracted with the RNeasy kit and about 0.5 to 1 ug was reverse transcribed using random hexamers. TCR beta CDR3 regions were amplified with the immunoSEQ multiplex PCR assay covering 54 Vbeta and 13 Jbeta segments. PCR amplification bias was corrected using a synthetic template baseline for primer optimization and computational correction. The paper's data handling went like this. Only productive sequences were kept, with reads annotated to V, D and J genes according to IMGT and analyzed in immunoSEQ Analyzer. To calculate clonality, Shannon entropy was normalized by log2 of the number of productive unique sequences and then subtracted from one. Public and private clones were assessed among the 100 most prevalent clones of each patient and control. A clone was defined as Susac-specific if it was absent from the healthy and MS cohorts, from roughly 990 published viral clones and from other ImmuneACCESS disease sequences. The raw public data were reprocessed by TCRdb itself: fastp quality trimming at Q25, MiXCR clonotype calling, in-frame beta chains only. When rows share a CDR3 protein, they turn into one entry using the most common DNA and genes. TCRdb's processing, not the study's, gives the V and J calls here. Across this sample there are about 210,000 distinct CDR3 sequences, with about 95% seen only once. 0.15% to 0.2% of the sample goes to the ten largest clones.

High-throughput TCR beta sequencing profiled peripheral blood CD8+ and CD4+ T cells from healthy donors, Susac syndrome patients and multiple sclerosis patients. The Susac syndrome patients fulfilled recently defined diagnostic criteria for definite or probable disease. Bulk CD8+ and CD4+ T cells were purified by magnetic negative isolation, while CD8+ TEMRA cells were enriched using FACS. Blood was collected in EDTA tubes and processed within 24 hours, with PBMCs isolated through density gradient centrifugation. PBMCs destined for TCR sequencing were cryopreserved in liquid nitrogen and later thawed in a 37 °C water bath. The sorted or isolated CD4+, CD8+ and CD8+ TEMRA cells reached a purity of at least 90%.

The sample comprised CD4+ T cells from PBMCs. The receptor chain draws on TRBV18 and TRBJ2-1; TRBD1 fits 10 bases in the junction. This receptor was identified in a human donor with Susac syndrome. The sequenced DNA is TGTGCCAGCTCAGCCGGGACAGGGGTTTGGAATGAGCAGTTCTTC. The resulting protein is CASSAGTGVWNEQFF.